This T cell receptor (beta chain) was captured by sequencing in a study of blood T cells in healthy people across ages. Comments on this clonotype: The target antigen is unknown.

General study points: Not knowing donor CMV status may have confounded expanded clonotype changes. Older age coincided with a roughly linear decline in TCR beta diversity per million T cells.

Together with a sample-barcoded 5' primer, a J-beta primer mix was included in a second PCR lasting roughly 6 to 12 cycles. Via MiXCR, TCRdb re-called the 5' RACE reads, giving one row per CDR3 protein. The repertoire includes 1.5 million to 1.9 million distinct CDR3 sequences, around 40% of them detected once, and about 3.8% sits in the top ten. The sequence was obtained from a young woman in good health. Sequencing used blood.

Written as DNA, the CDR3 is TGTGCCAGCAGACAGGACAGGGGAAACTACAATGAGCAGTTCTTC. Its protein is CASRQDRGNYNEQFF. The rearrangement uses TRBV2 and TRBJ2-1; 9 bases line up with TRBD1. The germline CDR1 and CDR2 sequences are SNHLY and FYNNEI. The length of the CDR3 is 15 residues. Losses at the gene ends were 6 bases for V and 3 bases for J; bases not matched to a gene: 6. Drawing the rest from reference TRBV2 and TRBJ2-1, the complete variable domain is EPEVTQTPSHQVTQMGQEVILRCVPISNHLYFYWYRQILGQKVEFLVSFYNNEISEKSEIFDDQFSVERPDGSNFTLKIRSTKLEDSAMYFCASRQDRGNYNEQFFGPGTRLTVL.